This entry describes one T cell receptor beta chain. Its target is not known. The data originate from a study of T cell responses to AZD1222 COVID-19 vaccine. On the study more broadly: It was second doses at about 4 or about 12 weeks that were pooled.

Clones were read by immunoSEQ multiplex PCR, and TCRdb kept only the in-frame ones, dropping some. Counted here are approximately 150,000 clones, 80% to 95% occurring once; the ten biggest clones make up 2.3%. From germline, CDR1 is SEHNR and CDR2 FQNEAQ (reference sequence). The CDR3 consists of 15 residues. V lost 0 bases to trimming and J lost 5 bases; unmatched junction nucleotides: 6. Whole-study findings and limits: Spike-specific TCR breadth and depth went up after people got two AZD1222 doses. Sampled repertoires all dated from after the peak T cell response. Baseline antibody screening turned up just six seropositive AZD1222 recipients.

The receptor's source is an adult in good health. This sample comprised peripheral blood, obtained on day 0 of AZD1222 vaccination. The chain recombines TRBV7-9 with TRBJ1-2; 7 bases match TRBD1. The CDR3 loop is CASSLARTGNYGYTF. CDR3 in DNA: TGTGCCAGCAGCTTAGCACGGACAGGCAATTATGGCTACACCTTC.